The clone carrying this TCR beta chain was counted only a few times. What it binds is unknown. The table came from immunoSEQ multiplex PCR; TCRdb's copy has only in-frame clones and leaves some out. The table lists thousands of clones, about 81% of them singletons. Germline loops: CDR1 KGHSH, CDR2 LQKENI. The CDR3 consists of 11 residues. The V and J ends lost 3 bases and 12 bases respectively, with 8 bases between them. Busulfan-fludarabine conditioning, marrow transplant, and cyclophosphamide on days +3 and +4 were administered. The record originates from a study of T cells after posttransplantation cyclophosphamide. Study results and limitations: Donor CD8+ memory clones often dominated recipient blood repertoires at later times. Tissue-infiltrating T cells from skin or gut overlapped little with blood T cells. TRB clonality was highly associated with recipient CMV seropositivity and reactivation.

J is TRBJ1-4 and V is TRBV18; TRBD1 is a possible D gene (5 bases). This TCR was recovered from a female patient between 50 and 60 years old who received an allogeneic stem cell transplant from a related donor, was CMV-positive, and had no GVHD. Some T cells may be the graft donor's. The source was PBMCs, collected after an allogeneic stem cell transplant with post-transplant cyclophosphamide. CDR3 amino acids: CASSPQGELFF. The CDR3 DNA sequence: TGTGCCAGCTCACCCCAGGGTGAACTGTTTTTT.